One sample yielded the 10 T cell receptor beta chains listed below, sequenced in a study of blood T cell repertoires in COVID-19. Assay: immunoSEQ multiplex PCR; the TCRdb copy retains only in-frame clones and omits some. The data show about 190,000 clones, with around 73% seen just once and roughly a sixth held by the top ten. The source material was PBMCs or T cells enriched from blood (not recorded which). All receptors come from a woman aged 45-60 years who had recovered from COVID-19.

The chain joins TRBV9 to TRBJ2-7, with TRBD2 matching 9 bases. Trimming cost V 0 bases and J 7 bases; bases outside gene matches: 11. The CDR3 runs to 16 residues. In germline, CDR1 is SGDLS, CDR2 YYNGEE. As DNA, the CDR3 is TGTGCCAGCAGCGTAGAGGCGGGAGGGCTTGGGGGGGAGCAGTACTTC. It codes for CASSVEAGGLGGEQYF. Supplemented by reference TRBV9 and TRBJ2-7, the full variable domain reads DSGVTQTPKHLITATGQRVTLRCSPRSGDLSVYWYQQSLDQGLQFLIQYYNGEERAKGNILERFSAQQFPDLHSELNLSSLELGDSALYFCASSVEAGGLGGEQYFGPGTRLTVT.

The rearrangement joins TRBV6-1 to TRBJ2-7; the D is unclear. Germline CDR1 reads MNHNS; CDR2 reads SASEGT. The V and J ends lost 2 bases and 0 bases respectively, with 8 bases between them. The CDR3 is 14 amino acids. The CDR3, as DNA: TGTGCCAGCAGTGAAATTGTCAACTCCTACGAGCAGTACTTC. As protein: CASSEIVNSYEQYF.

This chain links TRBV7-3 with TRBJ1-2, with D uncertain. The CDR3 has 13 amino acids. The ends were cut back, 0 bases at V and 5 bases at J, with 7 bases in the middle. Per germline, CDR1 SGHTA and CDR2 FQGTGA. As DNA, the CDR3 is TGTGCCAGCAGCTTAACGGGCGATTATGGCTACACCTTC. This sequence encodes CASSLTGDYGYTF.

The V and J genes are TRBV10-1 and TRBJ2-5; 8 nucleotides agree with TRBD2. In germline, CDR1 is WNHNN, CDR2 SYGVQD (reference sequence). Unmatched junction bases numbered 9, after V lost 5 bases and J lost 4 bases. The CDR3 is 15 amino acids. Here the CDR3 reads CASSPGGAGAETQYF. The CDR3 DNA reads as TGCGCCAGCAGTCCAGGAGGAGCGGGAGCAGAGACCCAGTACTTC.

The chain employs TRBV6-5 and TRBJ2-7, with D possibly TRBD1 on 5 matching bases. Between the trimmed V and J ends, which lost 0 bases and 0 bases, there was a span of 12 bases. The CDR3 consists of 16 residues. Germline values: CDR1 MNHEY, CDR2 SVGAGI. For the CDR3, the DNA is TGTGCCAGCAGTTACTCGACGTCAGGGATCTCCTACGAGCAGTACTTC. This codes for CASSYSTSGISYEQYF.

This clone has at least ten counts. The chain recombines TRBV11-2 with TRBJ2-1; 14 bases are a match to TRBD2. The CDR3 extends over 17 amino acids. The V gene end was trimmed by 5 bases and the J gene end by 6 bases; junction bases not matched to a gene: 9. From germline, CDR1 is SGHAT and CDR2 FQNNGV. The CDR3 loop is CASSPRGGLAGANEQFF. The CDR3, as DNA: TGTGCCAGCAGCCCCAGGGGGGGACTAGCGGGAGCCAATGAGCAGTTCTTC.

The chain recombines TRBV11-2 with TRBJ2-1; maybe TRBD1 (6 bases). The germline V gene encodes CDR1 SGHAT and CDR2 FQNNGV. This CDR3 spans 16 amino acids. V lost 4 bases, J lost 1 base, and 14 bases lay in between. CDR3 region: CASSSGWDNSYNEQFF. The CDR3 coding sequence is TGTGCCAGCAGCTCCGGCTGGGACAATTCCTACAATGAGCAGTTCTTC.

This clone came up a few times. The chain joins TRBV7-3 to TRBJ2-7; 13 bases agree with TRBD2. Germline V lookup: CDR1 SGHTA, CDR2 FQGTGA. The CDR3 runs 17 residues. The J segment lost 2 bases and the V segment lost 5 bases, leaving 9 bases of the junction unmatched. This chain's CDR3 is CASSPSGLAGIAYEQYF. The CDR3 DNA follows: TGTGCCAGCAGCCCCTCGGGACTAGCGGGGATTGCCTACGAGCAGTACTTC. Full variable domain (remainder filled in from reference TRBV7-3 and TRBJ2-7): GAGVSQTPSNKVTEKGKYVELRCDPISGHTALYWYRQSLGQGPEFLIYFQGTGAADDSGLPNDRFFAVRPEGSVSTLKIQRTERGDSAVYLCASSPSGLAGIAYEQYFGPGTRLTVT.

The chain joins TRBV19 to TRBJ2-3; D remains unclear. Trimming took 10 bases from V and 2 from J, leaving 16 bases between them. Germline CDR1 and CDR2: LNHDA and SQIVND (reference sequence). The length of the CDR3 is 14 residues. The CDR3 DNA is TGTGCCACCTCTCTCGGTGTTGTCACAGATACGCAGTATTTT. The encoded protein is CATSLGVVTDTQYF.

Ten or more counts support this clone. The chain couples TRBV5-1 to TRBJ2-5, with 7 bases aligning to TRBD2. The CDR3 runs to 15 residues. Trimming cost V 4 bases and J 0 bases; bases outside gene matches: 6. Germline loops: CDR1 SGHRS, CDR2 YFSETQ. This CDR3 is CASSDPSGHQETQYF. CDR3 DNA: TGCGCCAGCAGCGATCCTAGCGGCCACCAAGAGACCCAGTACTTC.